The 7 T cell receptor beta chains in this list originate from one sample, sequenced in a study of T cell repertoires in cytomegalovirus infection. In TCRdb, the reads were re-called with MiXCR into one record per CDR3 protein. The table includes some 110,000 distinct CDR3 sequences, more than 25% detected once. For these TCRs, the target antigens are not known. This specimen consisted of CD8+ T cells from cultured PBMCs, obtained from culture after CMV antigen stimulation. These receptors were taken from a human donor in good health (CMV status not recorded). Some clones in this sample may be carry-over from other donors' samples.

The rearrangement uses TRBV4-2 and TRBJ1-2; tentative D call: TRBD1 (6 bases). CDR3 size: 16 residues. The germline V gene encodes CDR1 LGHNA and CDR2 YNFKEQ. Trimming shortened V by 0 bases and J by 4 bases, and 15 bases separated the two germline ends. The CDR3: CASSQEAMDSFYGYTF. The CDR3 DNA sequence: TGTGCCAGCAGCCAAGAAGCTATGGACAGCTTCTATGGCTACACCTTC.

The gene calls are TRBV2 and TRBJ2-1; D remains ambiguous. The germline V gene encodes CDR1 SNHLY and CDR2 FYNNEI. V lost 0 bases and J lost 4, with 10 bases in between. This CDR3 is built from 15 residues. This CDR3 reads CASSEAVMGYNEQFF. The CDR3 coding sequence is TGTGCCAGCAGTGAAGCTGTTATGGGTTACAATGAGCAGTTCTTC. The full variable domain, its missing parts supplied by reference TRBV2 and TRBJ2-1, is EPEVTQTPSHQVTQMGQEVILRCVPISNHLYFYWYRQILGQKVEFLVSFYNNEISEKSEIFDDQFSVERPDGSNFTLKIRSTKLEDSAMYFCASSEAVMGYNEQFFGPGTRLTVL.

This chain connects TRBV19 to TRBJ2-7; perhaps TRBD1 as D (6 bases). This CDR3 spans 15 amino acids. Germline CDR1 and CDR2: LNHDA and SQIVND (reference sequence). V was shortened by 2 bases and J by 1 base, with 12 bases between the two germline ends. DNA of the CDR3: TGTGCCAGTAGTATATTCAGGGGAGCATCCTACGAGCAGTACTTC. It specifies CASSIFRGASYEQYF.

CDR3 coding DNA: TGTGCCAGCAGTGAATTCAGACGAACAGCCTACGAGCAGTACTTC. This gives the protein CASSEFRRTAYEQYF. The chain combines TRBV2 with TRBJ2-7; D is unclear. The CDR3 is 15 residues long. The ends were cut back, 2 bases at V and 2 bases at J, with 13 bases in the middle. Germline CDR1 is SNHLY and CDR2 is FYNNEI.

Only a few counts were recorded for this clonotype. The chain is built from TRBV9 and TRBJ2-3; D unclear. Germline lookup yields CDR1 SGDLS and CDR2 YYNGEE. This CDR3 has 16 amino acids. Trimming cost V 0 bases and J 0 bases, with 11 bases left between them. CDR3: CASSVDGNPSTDTQYF. Written as DNA, the CDR3 is TGTGCCAGCAGCGTAGATGGGAACCCTAGCACAGATACGCAGTATTTT.

The gene calls are TRBV4-1 and TRBJ2-3, with D unclear. The CDR3 totals 17 residues. Trimming stripped 4 bases from V and 0 bases from J, with 17 bases between. The germline V gene has CDR1 MGHRA and CDR2 YSYEKL. Here the CDR3 DNA reads TGCGCCAGCAGCCGAGAGCCGGGCCTTACTAGCACAGATACGCAGTATTTT. The encoded protein is CASSREPGLTSTDTQYF.

This clonotype was picked up one time. V is TRBV5-8 and J is TRBJ2-7, with D tentatively TRBD1 or TRBD2 (5 bases each). The CDR3 totals 16 residues. Germline lookup yields CDR1 SGHTS and CDR2 YDEGEE. V was shortened by 2 bases and J by 0 bases, with 15 bases between the two germline ends. In DNA, the CDR3 is TGTGCCAGCAGCTTACCTGGGACGGTGAGCTCCTACGAGCAGTACTTC. This encodes CASSLPGTVSSYEQYF.